What follows are 5 T cell receptor beta chains derived from one specimen sequenced in a study of T cell clonality in common variable immunodeficiency. Clones were read by immunoSEQ multiplex PCR, and TCRdb kept only the in-frame ones, dropping some. Observed in the sample are some 33,000 clones, none of them singletons. The sample was peripheral blood mononuclear cells. The receptors were sampled from a person aged 18 to 75 in good health.

The table lists this clone with many counts. The DNA ends 3 residues before the CDR3 does, and the rest of the CDR3 is filled in from the germline J gene. The V gene is TRBV9, the J gene TRBJ2-5; 7 bases match TRBD1. Trimming cost V 4 bases and J 5 bases; bases outside gene matches: 5. The germline CDR1 and CDR2 sequences are SGDLS and YYNGEE. The CDR3 spans 13 residues. The part of the CDR3 DNA that was read is TGTGCCAGCAGCCCCACAGGGGTGGAGACC. Translating it yields CASSPTGVET. The complete CDR3 protein is CASSPTGVETQYF.

This clone was seen ten or more times. The CDR3 goes on 3 residues after the read ends, and that part is filled in from the germline J gene. V is TRBV6-1 and J is TRBJ1-3; no definite D call. V lost 2 bases to trimming and J lost 3 bases, with 11 bases between them. The CDR3 runs to 15 residues. CDR1 MNHNS and CDR2 SASEGT come from the germline V gene. The CDR3 is CASSERRVNGNTIYF. The CDR3 bases that were read are TGTGCCAGCAGTGAACGGAGGGTAAATGGAAACACC.

This clone has a handful of counts. The CDR3 end is not reached by the read, which stops 3 residues before it; the germline J gene fills it in. The chain is built from TRBV7-8 and TRBJ2-3; tentatively, D is TRBD1 (6 bases). From germline, CDR1 is SGHVS and CDR2 FQNEAQ. CDR3 length equals 14 residues. This chain's CDR3 is CASSQQGNNQPQYF. The covered CDR3 bases are TGTGCCAGCAGCCAACAGGGTAATAATCAGCCG.

This clone came up many times. The CDR3 end is not reached by the read, which stops 3 residues before it; the germline J gene fills it in. V and J are TRBV27 and TRBJ2-4; the match to TRBD2 covers 7 bases. V gave up 6 bases and J gave up 0 bases; unmatched junction bases: 11. The CDR3 contains 17 residues. Germline-derived CDR1 and CDR2 are MNHEY and SMNVEV (reference sequence). The CDR3 protein is CASSPSRLAVAKNIQYF. The sequenced CDR3 bases are TGTGCCAGCAGCCCTTCCCGGCTAGCGGTAGCCAAAAACATT.

This clone was seen repeatedly, ten times or more. The sequenced CDR3 bases are TGTGCCAGCAGCTTTTTTCCGGGTCAGCCC. This encodes CASSFFPGQP. The CDR3 in its entirety is CASSFFPGQPQHF. V and J are TRBV5-4 and TRBJ1-5; D uncertain. The read is 3 residues too short to cover the CDR3 end, so that end is filled in from the germline J gene. The germline gives CDR1 SGHNT, CDR2 YYREEE (reference sequence). The CDR3 runs 13 residues. V was shortened by 2 bases and J by 6 bases, with 9 bases between the two germline ends. Based on the CDR3 plus reference TRBV5-4 and TRBJ1-5, the full variable domain is ETGVTQSPTHLIKTRGQQVTLRCSSQSGHNTVSWYQQALGQGPQFIFQYYREEENGRGNFPPRFSGLQFPNYSSELNVNALELDDSALYLCASSFFPGQPQHFGDGTRLSIL.